Shown below are 30 T cell receptor beta chains from a single sample sequenced in a study of T cell responses to AZD1222 COVID-19 vaccine. Profiled with immunoSEQ multiplex PCR; TCRdb holds only in-frame clones, not every one. Here the sample spans 120,000 or so clones, about 91% being singletons. Material: peripheral blood, obtained on day 0 of AZD1222 vaccination. These receptors originate from an adult in good health.

The rearrangement joins TRBV12-3 or TRBV12-4 to TRBJ1-1, with unresolved D. V shed 1 base and J shed 0 bases, with 3 bases lying between them. The CDR3 is 13 residues long. The CDR3 sequence: CASSLEVNTEAFF. The CDR3 nucleotides read TGTGCCAGCAGTTTAGAAGTGAACACTGAAGCTTTCTTT.

This chain uses TRBV5-4 with TRBJ2-1, with TRBD2 matching over 15 bases. The CDR3 has 17 amino acids. V gave up 3 bases and J gave up 4 bases; unmatched junction bases: 5. The germline CDR1 and CDR2 sequences are SGHNT and YYREEE (reference sequence). The DNA for the CDR3 is TGTGCCAGCAGCTCGGGACTAGCGGGGGGATCGTACAATGAGCAGTTCTTC. Encoded protein: CASSSGLAGGSYNEQFF.

V is TRBV11-3 and J is TRBJ1-1, with 10 bases identical to TRBD1. J gave up 3 bases and V 5 bases, and 9 bases lay outside the gene matches. The CDR3 extends over 16 amino acids. Germline V gene lookup returns CDR1 SGHNT and CDR2 YENEEA. CDR3 DNA sequence: TGTGCCAGCAGCCGCGACTCCGGGACAGGGGACACTGAAGCTTTCTTT. The encoded protein is CASSRDSGTGDTEAFF.

This chain links TRBV5-1 with TRBJ2-1; D is undetermined. V shed 4 bases and J shed 5 bases, with 4 bases lying between them. The CDR3 is 11 amino acids. Germline V lookup: CDR1 SGHRS, CDR2 YFSETQ. CDR3 protein: CASSQNNEQFF. The CDR3 coding sequence is TGCGCCAGCAGCCAAAACAATGAGCAGTTCTTC.

The rearrangement joins TRBV6-5 to TRBJ1-6, with TRBD1 as a possible D gene (5 bases). Looked up from germline, CDR1 is MNHEY and CDR2 is SVGAGI. The CDR3 spans 14 residues. Deletions cut 7 bases from V and 14 bases from J, with 21 bases between. CDR3 in amino acids: CASNRDEGSLALHF. CDR3 bases: TGTGCCAGCAACCGGGACGAGGGGTCGTTAGCCCTCCACTTT.

V gene TRBV6-5 combines with J gene TRBJ1-5; D is unresolved. Germline V gives CDR1 MNHEY, CDR2 SVGAGI. V gave up 7 bases and J gave up 1 base, with 11 bases separating them. CDR3 length equals 14 residues. The CDR3 nucleotides are TGTGCCAGCAAAAGGGCTAGAAGCAATCAGCCCCAGCATTTT. It is translated as CASKRARSNQPQHF.

The chain carries TRBV7-9 and TRBJ1-4; D unresolved. Trimming took 1 base from V and 0 from J, leaving 3 bases between them. Germline V gene lookup returns CDR1 SEHNR and CDR2 FQNEAQ (reference sequence). The CDR3 runs 14 residues. The CDR3 sequence is CASSLDPTNEKLFF. Written as DNA, the CDR3 is TGTGCCAGCAGCTTAGATCCAACTAATGAAAAACTGTTTTTT.

The chain employs TRBV2 and TRBJ1-2; D may be TRBD1 (5 bases). Germline V gene sequence: CDR1 SNHLY, CDR2 FYNNEI. Trimming took 3 bases from V and 2 from J, leaving 10 bases between them. This CDR3 has 14 residues. DNA of the CDR3: TGTGCCAGCAGTGAGCAGGGCCAGAACTATGGCTACACCTTC. Translating gives CASSEQGQNYGYTF.

This chain joins TRBV12-3 or TRBV12-4 and TRBJ1-1; TRBD1 matches at 7 bases. V dropped 6 bases and J dropped 4; count of bases not matched to a gene: 5. This CDR3 spans 13 amino acids. The CDR3: CASRPTGATEAFF. CDR3 nucleotides: TGTGCCAGCAGACCCACAGGGGCCACTGAAGCTTTCTTT.

A few counts support this clone. The chain recombines TRBV2 with TRBJ1-5; TRBD1 might be the D (5 bases). Germline V gene data show CDR1 as SNHLY and CDR2 as FYNNEI. The length of the CDR3 is 15 residues. With 4 bases removed from V and 4 bases from J, the gap between germline ends came to 14 bases. Here the CDR3 DNA reads TGTGCCAGCAGTGGGGCCGGGACCTTTAATCAGCCCCAGCATTTT. It yields the protein CASSGAGTFNQPQHF.

The chain carries TRBV19 and TRBJ2-5; weak D call: TRBD1 (5 bases). V was clipped by 1 base and J by 5 bases, with 11 bases between them. The CDR3 has 14 residues. Germline lookup yields CDR1 LNHDA and CDR2 SQIVND (reference sequence). CDR3 sequence: CASSIGVRVETQYF. CDR3 DNA: TGTGCCAGTAGTATAGGGGTCAGGGTGGAGACCCAGTACTTC.

This clone was seen a handful of times. For the CDR3, the DNA is TGTGCCAGCAGCTTATTTTGGACAGGGATGTCCTACAATGAGCAGTTCTTC. This translates into CASSLFWTGMSYNEQFF. The rearrangement links TRBV7-2 to TRBJ2-1; TRBD1 matches at 8 bases. V lost 2 bases to trimming and J lost 1 base; unmatched junction nucleotides: 7. The germline gives CDR1 SGHTA, CDR2 FQGNSA. The CDR3 consists of 17 residues.

This clone was counted a few times. This sequence joins TRBV5-5 and TRBJ2-1; 10 nucleotides match TRBD1. The germline gives CDR1 SGHKS, CDR2 YYEKEE (reference sequence). This CDR3 contains 17 residues. Losses at the gene ends were 4 bases for V and 7 bases for J; bases not matched to a gene: 14. CDR3 sequence reads: CASSVKTGGIFLNEQFF. For the CDR3, the DNA is TGTGCCAGCAGCGTGAAGACAGGGGGCATTTTCCTGAATGAGCAGTTCTTC.

The V call is TRBV5-1, the J call TRBJ1-4, with 9 bases matching TRBD1. There are 14 residues in the CDR3. V lost 4 bases and J lost 6; bases outside the gene matches: 4. CDR1 is SGHRS and CDR2 is YFSETQ in the germline V gene. The CDR3 nucleotides read TGCGCCAGCAGCGACCGGGACAGGGATGAAAAACTGTTTTTT. This translates into CASSDRDRDEKLFF.

V usage is TRBV7-2 and J usage is TRBJ2-2, with D hard to call. The CDR3 is 12 residues long. Per the germline V gene, CDR1 is SGHTA and CDR2 is FQGNSA. V lost 2 bases and J 6 bases, leaving 4 bases between the germline ends. The CDR3 spells CASSLRPGELFF. The CDR3 DNA reads as TGTGCCAGCAGCTTACGGCCCGGGGAGCTGTTTTTT. Using reference TRBV7-2 and TRBJ2-2 for the parts outside the CDR3, the full variable domain is GAGVSQSPSNKVTEKGKDVELRCDPISGHTALYWYRQSLGQGLEFLIYFQGNSAPDKSGLPSDRFSAERTGGSVSTLTIQRTQQEDSAVYLCASSLRPGELFFGEGSRLTVL.

This clone is a singleton in its sample. This rearrangement joins TRBV7-3 to TRBJ2-7; D is perhaps TRBD2 (5 bases). The germline V gene encodes CDR1 SGHTA and CDR2 FQGTGA. CDR3 length: 13 residues. Trimming stripped 5 bases from V and 4 bases from J, with 12 bases between. CDR3 in amino acids: CASSQQRIYEQYV. Written as DNA, the CDR3 is TGTGCCAGCAGCCAGCAGCGGATTTACGAGCAGTACGTC.

The chain uses TRBV18 and TRBJ2-1; D ambiguous. CDR1 is KGHSH, CDR2 LQKENI, per germline. V was pared by 0 bases and J by 10 bases, with 16 bases between. The CDR3 totals 15 residues. CDR3 sequence: CASSPPIVRVGEQFF. CDR3 coding DNA: TGTGCCAGCTCACCACCGATAGTTAGGGTTGGAGAGCAGTTCTTC.

The chain links TRBV3-1 (or the pseudogene TRBV3-2) to TRBJ2-5, with 7 bases matching TRBD1. V shed 2 bases, J shed 2 bases, and the junction held 2 bases outside the gene matches. This CDR3 comprises 14 residues. CDR1 and CDR2 from the germline V gene are LGHDT and YNNKEL (reference sequence). CDR3 nucleotides: TGTGCCAGCAGCCAACCAGGGGGTCAAGAGACCCAGTACTTC. Translation gives CASSQPGGQETQYF.

This clone has more than one count but fewer than ten. This chain connects TRBV2 to TRBJ1-2; D might be TRBD1 (5 bases). The CDR3 is 13 residues long. Per germline, CDR1 SNHLY and CDR2 FYNNEI. Between the trimmed V and J ends, which lost 9 bases and 8 bases, there was a span of 19 bases. CDR3 coding DNA: TGTGCCAGGGGCCAAGCGGGACTTTGGGGCTACACCTTC. Amino acid sequence: CARGQAGLWGYTF.

The V gene is TRBV5-6, the J gene TRBJ2-1, with 7 bases that match TRBD1. The CDR3 has 15 amino acids. Germline V gene sequence: CDR1 SGHDT, CDR2 YYEEEE. With 3 bases clipped from V and 0 bases from J, the junction kept 3 bases outside the gene matches. CDR3 nucleotide sequence: TGTGCCAGCAGCTGGGGACAGAGCTCCTACAATGAGCAGTTCTTC. It codes for CASSWGQSSYNEQFF.

The CDR3 coding sequence is TGTGCCAGCAGCCTTCCGGGACAGGGGATTGACTATGGCTACACCTTC. Encoded protein: CASSLPGQGIDYGYTF. The chain couples TRBV2 to TRBJ1-2, with 10 nucleotides matching TRBD1. This CDR3 spans 16 amino acids. Germline lookup yields CDR1 SNHLY and CDR2 FYNNEI. Losses at the gene ends were 6 bases for V and 3 bases for J; bases not matched to a gene: 10.

The chain links TRBV11-2 to TRBJ2-7; 11 nucleotides align to TRBD2. CDR1 SGHAT and CDR2 FQNNGV come from the germline V gene. This CDR3 spans 15 amino acids. Trimming took 5 bases from V and 0 from J; bases not matched to a gene: 3. The CDR3 nucleotides are TGTGCCAGCAGCGGGCTAGCGGGGGGCTCCTACGAGCAGTACTTC. The encoded protein is CASSGLAGGSYEQYF.

Here the CDR3 reads CASRSGILVNGYTF. The CDR3 nucleotides are TGTGCCAGCAGATCCGGGATCCTAGTAAATGGCTACACCTTC. The chain has TRBV6-5 and TRBJ1-2, with D uncertain. This CDR3 has 14 residues. V lost 6 bases and J lost 6, with 17 bases in between. The germline CDR1 and CDR2 sequences are MNHEY and SVGAGI.

This clone was detected a few times. V and J are TRBV7-8 and TRBJ2-4; 11 bases map to TRBD2. CDR3 length: 15 residues. Germline assignment: CDR1 SGHVS and CDR2 FQNEAQ. V lost 5 bases, J lost 8 bases, and 8 bases stayed unmatched. CDR3 protein: CASSPRLAGMYIQYF. The CDR3 nucleotides read TGTGCCAGCAGCCCACGACTAGCGGGAATGTACATTCAGTACTTC.

The rearrangement uses TRBV30 and TRBJ2-2; no reliable D call. This CDR3 has 15 residues. V lost 4 bases, J lost 4 bases, and 16 bases lay in between. CDR1 and CDR2 from the germline V gene are GTSNPN and SVGIG (reference sequence). The CDR3 nucleotides are TGTGCCTGGAACATCCCAAGGATTAGCACCGGGGAGCTGTTTTTT. This encodes CAWNIPRISTGELFF.

The chain joins TRBV5-6 to TRBJ2-7; 9 bases map to TRBD1. Unmatched junction bases numbered 3, after V lost 0 bases and J lost 5 bases. CDR3 length: 14 residues. CDR1 SGHDT and CDR2 YYEEEE come from the germline V gene. The CDR3 DNA sequence: TGTGCCAGCAGCTTGGTACAGGGGGCGGACGAGCAGTACTTC. Its translation: CASSLVQGADEQYF.

The genes are TRBV5-1 and TRBJ1-1, with 7 bases lining up with TRBD1. The length of the CDR3 is 14 residues. CDR1 and CDR2 from the germline V gene are SGHRS and YFSETQ. V lost 8 bases, J lost 1 base, and 8 bases stayed unmatched. The CDR3 spells CASRSGGSNTEAFF. CDR3 DNA sequence: TGCGCCAGTCGCTCAGGGGGGTCGAACACTGAAGCTTTCTTT.

The chain is built from TRBV6-6 and TRBJ1-6; TRBD1 agrees at 8 bases. The V gene end was trimmed by 0 bases and the J gene end by 9 bases; junction bases not matched to a gene: 7. The germline V gene encodes CDR1 MNHNY and CDR2 SVGAGI (reference sequence). The CDR3 is made up of 16 amino acids. DNA for the CDR3: TGTGCCAGCAGTTACTCGGTCGGGACAGGCAGTTCACCCCTCCACTTT. It translates to CASSYSVGTGSSPLHF.

This chain uses TRBV7-9 with TRBJ1-6, with 7 positions matching TRBD1. In germline, CDR1 is SEHNR, CDR2 FQNEAQ (reference sequence). The V gene end was trimmed by 5 bases and the J gene end by 8 bases; junction bases not matched to a gene: 12. The CDR3 contains 16 residues. The CDR3 protein is CASSPYSGTEDSPLHF. CDR3 in DNA: TGTGCCAGCAGCCCGTACTCCGGGACAGAGGATTCACCCCTCCACTTT.

The gene calls are TRBV7-2 and TRBJ1-1; 7 positions agree with TRBD1. Per germline, CDR1 SGHTA and CDR2 FQGNSA. V trimming: 1 base; J trimming: 2 bases; junction bases outside the gene matches: 7. The CDR3 is 16 residues long. CDR3 nucleotide sequence: TGTGCCAGCAGCTTAGAGGGGGCGGGCGTAAACACTGAAGCTTTCTTT. Encoded protein: CASSLEGAGVNTEAFF.